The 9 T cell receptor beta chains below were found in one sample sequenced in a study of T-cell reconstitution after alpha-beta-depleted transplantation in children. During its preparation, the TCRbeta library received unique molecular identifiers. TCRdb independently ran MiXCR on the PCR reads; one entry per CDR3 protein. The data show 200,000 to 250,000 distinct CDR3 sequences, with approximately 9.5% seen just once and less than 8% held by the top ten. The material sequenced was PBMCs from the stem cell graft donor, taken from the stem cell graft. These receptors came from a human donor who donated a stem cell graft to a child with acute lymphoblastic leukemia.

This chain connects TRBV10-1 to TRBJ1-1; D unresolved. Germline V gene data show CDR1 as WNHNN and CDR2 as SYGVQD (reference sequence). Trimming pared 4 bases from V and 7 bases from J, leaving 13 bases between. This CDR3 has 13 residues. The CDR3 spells CASSASMNGEAFF. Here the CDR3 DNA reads TGCGCCAGCAGTGCCAGCATGAACGGTGAAGCTTTCTTT.

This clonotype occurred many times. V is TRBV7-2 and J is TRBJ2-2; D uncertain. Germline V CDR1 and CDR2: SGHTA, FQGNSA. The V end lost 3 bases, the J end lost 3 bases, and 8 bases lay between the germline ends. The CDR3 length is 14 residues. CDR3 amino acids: CASSFNADTGELFF. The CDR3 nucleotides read TGTGCCAGCAGCTTTAATGCAGACACCGGGGAGCTGTTTTTT.

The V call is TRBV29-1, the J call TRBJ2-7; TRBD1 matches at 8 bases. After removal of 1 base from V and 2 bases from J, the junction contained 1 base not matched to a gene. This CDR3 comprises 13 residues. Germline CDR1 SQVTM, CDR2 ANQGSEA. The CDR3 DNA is TGCAGCGTTGAAGCAGGGGGCACCTACGAGCAGTACTTC. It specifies CSVEAGGTYEQYF.

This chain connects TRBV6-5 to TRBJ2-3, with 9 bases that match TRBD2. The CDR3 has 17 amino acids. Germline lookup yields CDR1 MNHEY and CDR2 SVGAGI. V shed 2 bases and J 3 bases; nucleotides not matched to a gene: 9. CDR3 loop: CASSYGRGGQATDTQYF. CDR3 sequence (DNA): TGTGCCAGCAGTTACGGGCGGGGGGGCCAGGCGACAGATACGCAGTATTTT.

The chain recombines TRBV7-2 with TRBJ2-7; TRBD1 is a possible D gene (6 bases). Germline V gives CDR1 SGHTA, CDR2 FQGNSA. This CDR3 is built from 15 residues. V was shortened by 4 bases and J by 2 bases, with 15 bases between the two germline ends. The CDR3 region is CASSSFPGDPYEQYF. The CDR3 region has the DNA TGTGCCAGCAGCTCATTTCCAGGGGACCCCTACGAGCAGTACTTC.

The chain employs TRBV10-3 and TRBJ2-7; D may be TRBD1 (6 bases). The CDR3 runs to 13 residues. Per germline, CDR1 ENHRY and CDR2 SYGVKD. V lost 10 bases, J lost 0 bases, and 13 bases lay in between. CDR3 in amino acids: CATQGASSYEQYF. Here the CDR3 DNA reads TGTGCCACACAGGGTGCCAGCTCCTACGAGCAGTACTTC.

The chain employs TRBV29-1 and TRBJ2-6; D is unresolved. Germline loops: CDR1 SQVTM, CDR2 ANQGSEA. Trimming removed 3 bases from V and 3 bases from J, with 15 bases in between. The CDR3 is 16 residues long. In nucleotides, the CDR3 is TGCAGCGTTGAGAAGGGCCACGGGCGTGGGGCCAACGTCCTGACTTTC. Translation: CSVEKGHGRGANVLTF.

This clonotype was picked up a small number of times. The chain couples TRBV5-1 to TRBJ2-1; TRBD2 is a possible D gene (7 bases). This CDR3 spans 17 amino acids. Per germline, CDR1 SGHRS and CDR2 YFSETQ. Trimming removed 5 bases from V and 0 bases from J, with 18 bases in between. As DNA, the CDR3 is TGCGCCAGCAGTCTGACGGGGGGCCCGAGCTCCTACAATGAGCAGTTCTTC. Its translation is CASSLTGGPSSYNEQFF.

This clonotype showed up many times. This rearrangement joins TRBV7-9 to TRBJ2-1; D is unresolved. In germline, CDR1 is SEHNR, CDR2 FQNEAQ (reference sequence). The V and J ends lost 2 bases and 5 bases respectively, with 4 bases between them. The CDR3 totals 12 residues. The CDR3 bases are TGTGCCAGCAGCTTACAAGACAATGAGCAGTTCTTC. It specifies CASSLQDNEQFF.